The next 22 T cell receptor beta chains were all read from a single sample in a study of T cell responses to AZD1222 COVID-19 vaccine. TCRdb's copy holds only in-frame clones and misses some; the assay was immunoSEQ multiplex PCR. The data hold 25,000 or so clones, with about nine tenths observed a single time. The sample was peripheral blood, taken 28 days after the second AZD1222 dose. These receptors were obtained from an adult who received the AZD1222 COVID-19 vaccine.

The J gene is TRBJ2-5, the V gene TRBV28, with D tentatively TRBD1 or TRBD2 (6 bases each). This CDR3 has 19 residues. The V end was cut by 4 bases, the J end by 3 bases, with 27 bases between. The germline gives CDR1 MDHEN, CDR2 SYDVKM. For the CDR3, the DNA is TGTGCCAGCAGTTCCCCTGGCAGGGGAGGAGGAAGATTTAAAGAGACCCAGTACTTC. It codes for CASSSPGRGGGRFKETQYF.

The rearrangement links TRBV11-2 to TRBJ2-5; D might be TRBD1 or TRBD2, each matching 5 bases. In germline, CDR1 is SGHAT, CDR2 FQNNGV. Trimming stripped 3 bases from V and 1 base from J, with 12 bases between. There are 15 residues in the CDR3. For the CDR3, the DNA is TGTGCCAGCAGCTTGGGGGACCCTTCCCAAGAGACCCAGTACTTC. This codes for CASSLGDPSQETQYF.

The table lists this clone with a count of one. The chain combines TRBV3-1 (or the pseudogene TRBV3-2) with TRBJ2-3; 9 nucleotides align to TRBD1. Per the germline V gene, CDR1 is LGHDT and CDR2 is YNNKEL (reference sequence). Losses at the gene ends were 0 bases for V and 4 bases for J; bases not matched to a gene: 17. The CDR3 sequence is 20 residues long. The CDR3 is CASSQDEGGDRDREPDTQYF. Written as DNA, the CDR3 is TGTGCCAGCAGCCAAGATGAGGGGGGTGACCGGGACAGGGAACCAGATACGCAGTATTTT.

V is TRBV28 and J is TRBJ1-5, with D perhaps TRBD1 (6 bases). This CDR3 comprises 16 residues. Germline CDR1 and CDR2: MDHEN and SYDVKM. V dropped 1 base and J dropped 6 bases, with 16 bases sitting between them. CDR3 bases: TGTGCCAGCAGTTTATCTGGGGGCGAAATTGTTCAGCCCCAGCATTTT. Translated, it gives CASSLSGGEIVQPQHF.

The genes are TRBV7-2 and TRBJ2-5, with D possibly matching TRBD2 (5 bases). The V gene lost 1 base and the J gene lost 2 bases, with 11 bases spanning the gap. The length of the CDR3 is 15 residues. The germline gives CDR1 SGHTA, CDR2 FQGNSA. CDR3 sequence (DNA): TGTGCCAGCAGCTTAGTTAGCGCGTCTCAAGAGACCCAGTACTTC. Encoded protein: CASSLVSASQETQYF.

The gene calls are TRBV4-2 and TRBJ2-3; D is uncertain. Trimming cost V 2 bases and J 1 base, with 7 bases left between them. The CDR3 runs to 14 residues. CDR1 LGHNA and CDR2 YNFKEQ come from the germline V gene. The CDR3 coding sequence is TGTGCCAGCAGCCAACCGAACGGCACAGATACGCAGTATTTT. It specifies CASSQPNGTDTQYF.

A single count supports this clone. V and J are TRBV15 and TRBJ1-3, with 7 positions matching TRBD1. CDR1 LNHNV and CDR2 YYDKDF come from the germline V gene (reference sequence). The CDR3 is made up of 14 amino acids. Trimming removed 5 bases from V and 3 bases from J; junction bases left unmatched: 4. CDR3 coding DNA: TGTGCCACCAGCGCCCGGGACAGTGGAAACACCATATATTTT. Translating it yields CATSARDSGNTIYF. Together with reference TRBV15 and TRBJ1-3, the CDR3 gives the full variable domain: DAMVIQNPRYQVTQFGKPVTLSCSQTLNHNVMYWYQQKSSQAPKLLFHYYDKDFNNEADTPDNFQSRRPNTSFCFLDIRSPGLGDTAMYLCATSARDSGNTIYFGEGSWLTVV.

The chain uses TRBV9 and TRBJ1-2; possible D gene TRBD1, 5 bases. Germline V gives CDR1 SGDLS, CDR2 YYNGEE. V lost 1 base and J 4 bases, leaving 14 bases between the germline ends. This CDR3 is 15 amino acids long. The CDR3 reads CASSVSRGEGYGYTF. The CDR3 nucleotides are TGTGCCAGCAGCGTATCCCGAGGGGAGGGCTATGGCTACACCTTC.

V gene TRBV18 combines with J gene TRBJ1-6; D is perhaps TRBD1 (5 bases). V shed 2 bases and J shed 3 bases, with 11 bases lying between them. The CDR3 covers 16 residues. Germline V gene lookup returns CDR1 KGHSH and CDR2 LQKENI. This CDR3 reads CASSPGRDFYNSPLHF. In nucleotides, the CDR3 is TGTGCCAGCTCACCAGGAAGGGACTTCTATAATTCACCCCTCCACTTT. Full variable domain (outside the CDR3, taken from reference TRBV18 and TRBJ1-6): NAGVMQNPRHLVRRRGQEARLRCSPMKGHSHVYWYRQLPEEGLKFMVYLQKENIIDESGMPKERFSAEFPKEGPSILRIQQVVRGDSAAYFCASSPGRDFYNSPLHFGNGTRLTVT.

This rearrangement joins TRBV30 to TRBJ1-6; D is perhaps TRBD1 (6 bases). This CDR3 region has 14 residues. The ends were cut back, 2 bases at V and 7 bases at J, with 12 bases in the middle. Per germline, CDR1 GTSNPN and CDR2 SVGIG (reference sequence). CDR3 amino acids: CAWSPRGGNSPLHF. CDR3 nucleotides: TGTGCCTGGAGTCCCCGAGGGGGAAATTCACCCCTCCACTTT.

This clone occurred once. V is TRBV28 and J is TRBJ1-1; possibly TRBD1 for D (6 bases). The V gene's germline CDR1 is MDHEN and CDR2 SYDVKM. Trimming shortened V by 6 bases and J by 4 bases, and 15 bases separated the two germline ends. This CDR3 comprises 14 residues. CDR3 sequence (DNA): TGTGCCAGCAGCCCCGGGGGGCGAATCACTGAAGCTTTCTTT. Its protein product is CASSPGGRITEAFF.

V is TRBV6-5 and J is TRBJ2-7, with TRBD1 matching 7 bases. The V segment lost 5 bases and the J segment 2 bases; nucleotides outside the gene matches: 9. Per germline, CDR1 MNHEY and CDR2 SVGAGI. This CDR3 region has 15 residues. The CDR3 DNA reads TGTGCCAGCAGTCAGAAACAGGGGTCGACCTACGAGCAGTACTTC. Translation: CASSQKQGSTYEQYF.

This clone has only one observation. V and J are TRBV4-1 and TRBJ2-1; either TRBD1 or TRBD2 may fit D (5 bases each). Trimming removed 0 bases from V and 5 bases from J, with 8 bases in between. The germline CDR1 and CDR2 sequences are MGHRA and YSYEKL. The CDR3 extends over 14 amino acids. The CDR3, as DNA: TGCGCCAGCAGCCAAGAGGGGGTAGACAATGAGCAGTTCTTC. Its translation: CASSQEGVDNEQFF.

This chain uses TRBV28 with TRBJ1-1, with D possibly matching TRBD1 (6 bases). V was trimmed by 2 bases and J by 1 base, leaving 11 bases between them. Germline values: CDR1 MDHEN, CDR2 SYDVKM. The CDR3 has 15 amino acids. CDR3 loop: CASSLHQTGNTEAFF. The DNA for the CDR3 is TGTGCCAGCAGTTTACACCAGACAGGGAACACTGAAGCTTTCTTT.

This sequence joins TRBV21-1 and TRBJ2-7. TRBV21-1 corresponds to a pseudogene. This CDR3 spans 13 amino acids. CDR3 loop: CASSKGVGNEQYF. As DNA, the CDR3 is TGTGCCAGCAGCAAAGGTGTGGGGAACGAGCAGTACTTC.

The J gene is TRBJ2-5, the V gene TRBV2, with 7 positions matching TRBD1. V shed 6 bases, J shed 5 bases, and the junction held 6 bases outside the gene matches. There are 13 residues in the CDR3. From germline, CDR1 is SNHLY and CDR2 FYNNEI. The CDR3: CASSMDRRETQYF. CDR3 DNA: TGTGCCAGCAGCATGGACAGGCGGGAGACCCAGTACTTC.

This clone was counted a single time. The chain links TRBV7-8 to TRBJ2-7; 7 nucleotides align to TRBD2. The CDR3 consists of 14 residues. V lost 5 bases to trimming and J lost 3 bases; unmatched junction nucleotides: 7. CDR1 is SGHVS, CDR2 FQNEAQ, per germline. CDR3 in amino acids: CASSPKGLHYEQYF. The CDR3 bases are TGTGCCAGCAGCCCAAAGGGACTACACTACGAGCAGTACTTC.

The chain combines TRBV14 with TRBJ2-2; no clear D gene. With 0 bases removed from V and 1 base from J, the gap between germline ends came to 6 bases. This CDR3 region has 15 residues. Germline loops: CDR1 SGHDN, CDR2 FVKESK. CDR3 sequence reads: CASSQDRRNTGELFF. CDR3 DNA sequence: TGTGCCAGCAGCCAAGATCGGCGGAACACCGGGGAGCTGTTTTTT.

The J gene is TRBJ1-1, the V gene TRBV7-8; D is unresolved. The germline V gene has CDR1 SGHVS and CDR2 FQNEAQ. The CDR3 contains 15 residues. V was trimmed by 5 bases and J by 1 base, leaving 14 bases between them. CDR3 amino acids: CASSPHRFPNTEAFF. CDR3 nucleotide sequence: TGTGCCAGCAGCCCGCACAGATTCCCGAACACTGAAGCTTTCTTT. The full variable domain, with the rest looked up from reference TRBV7-8 and TRBJ1-1, is GAGVSQSPRYKVAKRGQDVALRCDPISGHVSLFWYQQALGQGPEFLTYFQNEAQLDKSGLPSDRFFAERPEGSVSTLKIQRTQQEDSAVYLCASSPHRFPNTEAFFGQGTRLTVV.

The chain links TRBV27 to TRBJ1-2, with D perhaps TRBD1 (5 bases). The V and J ends lost 7 bases and 4 bases respectively, with 19 bases between them. The CDR3 is made up of 15 amino acids. Germline CDR1 MNHEY, CDR2 SMNVEV (reference sequence). CDR3 protein: CASNRGGTGPYGYTF. The CDR3, as DNA: TGTGCCAGCAATCGTGGCGGCACAGGTCCCTATGGCTACACCTTC.

The chain has TRBV27 and TRBJ2-5, with D possibly matching TRBD2 (6 bases). The germline V gene has CDR1 MNHEY and CDR2 SMNVEV (reference sequence). V was cut by 2 bases and J by 4 bases, with 14 bases left in between. CDR3 length: 15 residues. The CDR3 DNA sequence: TGTGCCAGCAGTTTAGATCAGCGGGCCCGAGAGACCCAGTACTTC. Amino acid sequence: CASSLDQRARETQYF.

This clone appeared a few times. The chain combines TRBV13 with TRBJ1-3; the D gene is possibly TRBD1 (6 bases). Germline V CDR1 and CDR2: PRHDT, FYEKMQ (reference sequence). The CDR3 covers 15 residues. Trimming shortened V by 3 bases and J by 4 bases, and 13 bases separated the two germline ends. The CDR3 region has the DNA TGTGCCAGCAGCTTTTACAGGGAAAAAGGAAACACCATATATTTT. Protein: CASSFYREKGNTIYF.